Below, 8 T cell receptor beta chains from the same sample are listed, as sequenced in a study of CD8 T cells in ankylosing spondylitis. TCRdb passed the 5' RACE reads through MiXCR, listing each CDR3 protein once. The data hold 120,000 to 150,000 distinct CDR3 sequences, with 6.5% to 8.5% observed a single time. The sample consisted of synovial fluid, either unsorted or a sorted T cell fraction (not recorded which). All receptors derive from a male donor with ankylosing spondylitis.

The chain employs TRBV18 and TRBJ2-1, with D unclear. With 5 bases removed from V and 7 bases from J, the gap between germline ends came to 15 bases. Germline V gene data show CDR1 as KGHSH and CDR2 as LQKENI. This CDR3 is 14 amino acids long. The CDR3: CASSGSSTLNEQFF. Written as DNA, the CDR3 is TGTGCCAGCTCAGGATCTTCTACGCTAAATGAGCAGTTCTTC.

Many counts were recorded for this clonotype. The V gene is TRBV28, the J gene TRBJ2-6; unclear D gene. V lost 9 bases and J lost 0, with 6 bases in between. CDR1 is MDHEN and CDR2 is SYDVKM in the germline V gene. CDR3 length equals 13 residues. The CDR3 loop is CASMSSGANVLTF. DNA of the CDR3: TGTGCCAGTATGAGCTCTGGGGCCAACGTCCTGACTTTC.

The rearrangement links TRBV12-3 or TRBV12-4 to TRBJ1-2; no reliable D call. The CDR3 covers 12 residues. V dropped 8 bases and J dropped 7 bases, with 14 bases sitting between them. CDR3 protein: CASSSGEGGYTF. In nucleotides, the CDR3 is TGTGCCAGCTCTTCGGGCGAGGGTGGCTACACCTTC.

This clonotype was detected ten times or more. The V gene is TRBV20-1, the J gene TRBJ1-5, with D uncertain. In germline, CDR1 is DFQATT, CDR2 SNEGSKA (reference sequence). The CDR3 loop spans 13 amino acids. V dropped 3 bases and J dropped 5 bases, with 11 bases sitting between them. CDR3 in DNA: TGCAGTGCTAGGAGTGGGTCGTATCAGCCCCAGCATTTT. As protein: CSARSGSYQPQHF.

This clonotype showed up many times. This chain links TRBV20-1 with TRBJ2-1, with D tentatively TRBD1 (5 bases). Germline loops: CDR1 DFQATT, CDR2 SNEGSKA (reference sequence). The CDR3 is 12 amino acids. V was pared by 4 bases and J by 6 bases, with 10 bases between. Written as DNA, the CDR3 is TGCAGTGCTATAAGACAGATCAATGAGCAGTTCTTC. This encodes CSAIRQINEQFF.

This clonotype was observed at least ten times. V gene TRBV2 combines with J gene TRBJ1-2; D not resolved. The germline CDR1 and CDR2 sequences are SNHLY and FYNNEI. Trimming removed 3 bases from V and 9 bases from J, with 11 bases in between. There are 12 residues in the CDR3. The CDR3 loop is CASSERTPSYTF. DNA for the CDR3: TGTGCCAGCAGTGAGAGGACCCCGAGCTACACCTTC.

This clonotype was counted ten times or more. The rearrangement joins TRBV27 to TRBJ1-1; D possibly corresponds to TRBD1 (5 bases). The CDR3 runs 13 residues. Germline assignment: CDR1 MNHEY and CDR2 SMNVEV (reference sequence). Trimming took 3 bases from V and 10 from J, leaving 15 bases between them. The CDR3 nucleotides are TGTGCCAGCAGTTTGGGGCTCCTTGGGAGAGCTTTCTTT. Amino acid sequence: CASSLGLLGRAFF.

This clonotype has at least ten counts. In nucleotides, the CDR3 is TGTGCCAGCAGTTTGAACAGGCAGGTCTATGGCTACACCTTC. Protein product: CASSLNRQVYGYTF. V usage is TRBV12-3 or TRBV12-4 and J usage is TRBJ1-2; maybe TRBD1 (5 bases). Trimming removed 3 bases from V and 4 bases from J, with 12 bases in between. This CDR3 region has 14 residues.